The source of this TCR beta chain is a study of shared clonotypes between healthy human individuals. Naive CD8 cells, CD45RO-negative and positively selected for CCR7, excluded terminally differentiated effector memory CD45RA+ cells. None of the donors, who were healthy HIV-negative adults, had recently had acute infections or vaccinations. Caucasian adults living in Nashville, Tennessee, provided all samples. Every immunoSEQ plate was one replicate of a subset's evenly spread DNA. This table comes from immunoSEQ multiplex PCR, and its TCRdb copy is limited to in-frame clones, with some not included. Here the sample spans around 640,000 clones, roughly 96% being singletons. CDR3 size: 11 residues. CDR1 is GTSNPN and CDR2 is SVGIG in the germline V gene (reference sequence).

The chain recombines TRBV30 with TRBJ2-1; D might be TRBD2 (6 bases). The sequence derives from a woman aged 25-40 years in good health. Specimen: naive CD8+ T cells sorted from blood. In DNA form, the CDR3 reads TGTGTCGCGGCGGGATACAATGAGCAGTTCTTC. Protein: CVAAGYNEQFF. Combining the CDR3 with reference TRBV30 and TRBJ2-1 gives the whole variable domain SQTIHQWPATLVQPVGSPLSLECTVEGTSNPNLYWYRQAAGRGLQLLFYSVGIGQISSEVPQNLSASRPQDRQFILSSKKLLLSDSGFYLCVAAGYNEQFFGPGTRLTVL.